The 7 T cell receptor beta chains below come from one sample, sequenced in a study of shared clonotypes between healthy human individuals (dated by TCRdb to 2018 to 2021). For the CD8 naive samples, CD45RO-negative cells were positively selected for CCR7, yielding a CD45RA+CCR7+ population from which TemRA cells were excluded. The method was the immunoSEQ multiplex PCR assay. Not all clones reach the TCRdb copy of this immuneACCESS table, which keeps in-frame sequences only. Checked studies attribute under half of the gap to unresolved V genes and leave the rest unexplained. Counted in this sample were approximately 650,000 clones; less than 97% of them appeared once. The ten largest make up 0.09% to 0.13% of the sample. The sample was naive CD8+ T cells sorted from blood. Reading the label with the study, this specimen's cell subset or site is: CD45RA+CCR7+. All receptors derive from a woman under 40 in good health.

The table lists this clone with a count of one. J is TRBJ1-1 and V is TRBV7-3; D is uncertain. The CDR3 is 13 amino acids. From germline, CDR1 is SGHTA and CDR2 FQGTGA. V was cut by 1 base and J by 5 bases, with 8 bases left in between. The CDR3 is CASSLNINTEAFF. In DNA, the CDR3 is TGTGCCAGCAGCTTAAACATTAATACTGAAGCTTTCTTT.

This clone appeared once. The J gene is TRBJ2-2, the V gene TRBV6-5; 9 bases agree with TRBD1. The CDR3 is 15 amino acids. Germline CDR1 reads MNHEY; CDR2 reads SVGAGI. Unmatched junction bases numbered 3, after V lost 2 bases and J lost 5 bases. The CDR3 nucleotides read TGTGCCAGCAGTTACGCCGGGACAGGGACCGGGGAGCTGTTTTTT. It is translated as CASSYAGTGTGELFF.

The V call is TRBV19, the J call TRBJ1-2; 7 bases map to TRBD1. Trimming cost V 4 bases and J 3 bases; bases outside gene matches: 8. The CDR3 extends over 15 amino acids. Germline loops: CDR1 LNHDA, CDR2 SQIVND (reference sequence). The CDR3 nucleotides read TGTGCCAGTAGTACGTACCTGGGACAGCACTATGGCTACACCTTC. It is translated as CASSTYLGQHYGYTF.

This clone was picked up one time. The chain is built from TRBV13 and TRBJ2-7; the D gene is possibly TRBD1 (5 bases). V lost 5 bases to trimming and J lost 7 bases, with 15 bases between them. The CDR3 is 13 amino acids. The V gene's germline CDR1 is PRHDT and CDR2 FYEKMQ (reference sequence). The CDR3 here is CASSIRALREQYF. The CDR3 DNA reads as TGTGCCAGCAGCATCAGGGCCCTTAGGGAGCAGTACTTC.

This chain connects TRBV27 to TRBJ2-2, with 10 bases lining up with TRBD1. The CDR3 spans 16 residues. Per germline, CDR1 MNHEY and CDR2 SMNVEV (reference sequence). V lost 0 bases and J lost 5; bases outside the gene matches: 3. The CDR3, as DNA: TGTGCCAGCAGTTTATCGACAGGGGGCGTGACCGGGGAGCTGTTTTTT. Residues: CASSLSTGGVTGELFF.

The chain couples TRBV6-1 to TRBJ1-4, with D perhaps TRBD1 (5 bases). CDR1 and CDR2 (germline): MNHNS, SASEGT. V was pared by 2 bases and J by 6 bases, with 22 bases between. The CDR3 is made up of 18 amino acids. CDR3 residues: CASSELGIMWGEDEKLFF. CDR3 nucleotides: TGTGCCAGCAGTGAACTTGGTATCATGTGGGGGGAAGATGAAAAACTGTTTTTT.

The chain links TRBV4-1 to TRBJ2-7; D not certain. CDR1 is MGHRA, CDR2 YSYEKL, per germline. The V end was cut by 1 base, the J end by 0 bases, with 10 bases between. The CDR3 has 15 amino acids. Here the CDR3 reads CASSQVQASSYEQYF. The CDR3, as DNA: TGCGCCAGCAGCCAAGTTCAGGCTAGCTCCTACGAGCAGTACTTC.